The 12 T cell receptor beta chains presented below share a single source sample, sequenced in a study of a mutant IDH1 vaccine in newly diagnosed glioma. As to time point: baseline, week 1 (first vaccination visit). This sample's treatment: pre-vaccination baseline after standard-of-care therapy. The table came from immunoSEQ multiplex PCR; TCRdb's copy has only in-frame clones and leaves some out. This sample has 30,000 to 40,000 clones, with about 78% found just once. This sample comprised PBMCs, obtained from a glioma patient treated with radiotherapy, temozolomide or both. The receptors were sampled from a man in his forties or fifties with glioma. Some clones in this sample may be carry-over from other donors' samples.

J is TRBJ2-2 and V is TRBV5-1; 8 positions agree with TRBD1. Losses at the gene ends were 2 bases for V and 4 bases for J; bases not matched to a gene: 4. The CDR3 runs to 15 residues. The germline CDR1 and CDR2 sequences are SGHRS and YFSETQ. The CDR3 here is CASSFGTGGTGELFF. In DNA form, the CDR3 reads TGCGCCAGCAGCTTCGGGACAGGCGGCACCGGGGAGCTGTTTTTT.

This clone was recorded once. J is TRBJ2-5 and V is TRBV6-1, with 10 bases fitting TRBD1. Trimming at V came to 8 bases and at J to 7 bases, leaving 4 bases not matched to a gene. This CDR3 is built from 12 residues. Germline values: CDR1 MNHNS, CDR2 SASEGT. The CDR3 loop reads CASSGQGWTQYF. CDR3 DNA: TGTGCCAGCTCGGGACAGGGGTGGACCCAGTACTTC.

This sequence joins TRBV4-3 and TRBJ1-2; D ambiguous. The CDR3 runs 15 residues. The V and J ends lost 1 base and 0 bases respectively, with 9 bases between them. In germline, CDR1 is LGHNA, CDR2 YSLEER. CDR3 DNA sequence: TGCGCCAGCAGCCAAGGGGTCAGTTCTAACTATGGCTACACCTTC. This encodes CASSQGVSSNYGYTF.

The V and J genes are TRBV10-3 and TRBJ2-3; 12 bases align to TRBD2. CDR1 is ENHRY, CDR2 SYGVKD, per germline. Trimming took 3 bases from V and 2 from J; bases not matched to a gene: 15. CDR3 length: 20 residues. CDR3 in amino acids: CAISEGGKTSGGRDTDTQYF. Here the CDR3 DNA reads TGTGCCATCAGTGAAGGGGGAAAGACTAGCGGGGGTCGTGACACAGATACGCAGTATTTT.

The chain joins TRBV12-2 to TRBJ2-2. TRBV12-2 is a pseudogene. This CDR3 is built from 16 residues. CDR3 nucleotide sequence: TGTGCAAGTCGCGCCCCCGACCCATTTTACGCCGGGGAGCTGTTTTTT. Translating gives CASRAPDPFYAGELFF.

The chain couples TRBV10-3 to TRBJ2-7; D is possibly TRBD1 (5 bases). Germline V gene lookup returns CDR1 ENHRY and CDR2 SYGVKD. The CDR3 is 15 residues long. V was trimmed by 7 bases and J by 5 bases, leaving 21 bases between them. The CDR3 sequence: CAITGSQGTRNEQYF. The CDR3 DNA follows: TGTGCCATCACCGGTAGTCAGGGTACGAGGAACGAGCAGTACTTC.

The chain carries TRBV5-6 and TRBJ2-1; 8 bases are shared with TRBD2. The CDR3 extends over 17 amino acids. Germline V gene data show CDR1 as SGHDT and CDR2 as YYEEEE. Unmatched junction bases numbered 11, after V lost 2 bases and J lost 4 bases. CDR3 sequence reads: CASSLMYELAAYNEQFF. The CDR3 DNA is TGTGCCAGCAGCTTAATGTACGAACTAGCGGCTTACAATGAGCAGTTCTTC.

CDR3 in DNA: TGTGCCAGCAGCTCTCAAACCGGCGAAAAACTGTTTTTT. It encodes CASSSQTGEKLFF. V is TRBV9 and J is TRBJ1-4; D remains unclear. CDR1 and CDR2 (germline): SGDLS, YYNGEE. This CDR3 contains 13 residues. The V gene lost 4 bases and the J gene lost 8 bases, with 12 bases spanning the gap. The variable domain in full, with the rest retrieved from reference TRBV9 and TRBJ1-4, is DSGVTQTPKHLITATGQRVTLRCSPRSGDLSVYWYQQSLDQGLQFLIQYYNGEERAKGNILERFSAQQFPDLHSELNLSSLELGDSALYFCASSSQTGEKLFFGSGTQLSVL.

The rearrangement joins TRBV18 to TRBJ1-1; weak D call: TRBD1 (5 bases). Germline assignment: CDR1 KGHSH and CDR2 LQKENI. The CDR3 is made up of 16 amino acids. The V gene lost 6 bases and the J gene lost 0 bases, with 17 bases spanning the gap. CDR3 DNA: TGTGCCAGCTCCCTAAATCGCGGGGGTATGAACACTGAAGCTTTCTTT. Translation gives CASSLNRGGMNTEAFF. The entire variable domain, with the rest obtained from reference TRBV18 and TRBJ1-1, is as follows: NAGVMQNPRHLVRRRGQEARLRCSPMKGHSHVYWYRQLPEEGLKFMVYLQKENIIDESGMPKERFSAEFPKEGPSILRIQQVVRGDSAAYFCASSLNRGGMNTEAFFGQGTRLTVV.

The chain combines TRBV1 with TRBJ2-1; the table names TRBD2, a call not compared with the DNA. TRBV1 represents a pseudogene. The CDR3 covers 18 residues. CDR3 sequence: CTSSQETSGESIYNEQFF. CDR3 in DNA: TGCACCAGCAGCCAAGAGACTAGCGGGGAGTCAATCTACAATGAGCAGTTCTTC.

The chain couples TRBV7-2 to TRBJ2-3, with D unresolved. Germline CDR1 is SGHTA and CDR2 is FQGNSA. The V end was cut by 3 bases, the J end by 4 bases, with 5 bases between. This CDR3 is built from 12 residues. As DNA, the CDR3 is TGTGCCAGCAGCTTCCTGGCAGATACGCAGTATTTT. Its protein product is CASSFLADTQYF. The complete variable domain, with remaining parts taken from reference TRBV7-2 and TRBJ2-3, reads GAGVSQSPSNKVTEKGKDVELRCDPISGHTALYWYRQSLGQGLEFLIYFQGNSAPDKSGLPSDRFSAERTGGSVSTLTIQRTQQEDSAVYLCASSFLADTQYFGPGTRLTVL.

V gene TRBV7-6 combines with J gene TRBJ2-2; weak D call: TRBD1 (6 bases). V was shortened by 4 bases and J by 4 bases, with 19 bases between the two germline ends. This CDR3 contains 17 residues. CDR1 and CDR2 from the germline V gene are SGHVS and FNYEAQ. The CDR3 DNA reads as TGTGCCAGCAGCTCAGCCCTGTTGGGGGCGGGCACCGGGGAGCTGTTTTTT. Translating gives CASSSALLGAGTGELFF.